This TCR beta chain was sequenced in a study of CD8 T cells in ankylosing spondylitis. The study, taken as a whole, reports: Characteristic of ankylosing spondylitis blood, it appeared, was a TCR beta motif comprising about 8 highly homologous variants.

Germline values: CDR1 SEHNR, CDR2 FQNEAQ (reference sequence). V was cut by 5 bases and J by 7 bases, with 21 bases left in between. The CDR3 totals 15 residues. Each CDR3 protein is one row after TCRdb ran MiXCR on the 5' RACE reads. The top ten hold about an eighth of the sample, which has about 350,000 distinct CDR3 sequences, roughly 22% seen once. This clonotype was recorded a few times. What it binds is unknown. Sequenced material: blood, either unsorted or a sorted T cell fraction (not recorded which). The clonotype was recovered from a male donor with ankylosing spondylitis or in good health (not recorded which). V usage is TRBV7-9 and J usage is TRBJ2-7; D is perhaps TRBD1 or TRBD2 (5 bases each). CDR3 sequence (DNA): TGTGCCAGCAGCCCCGCGAGGGACCCGGTGGGGGAGCAGTACTTC. This encodes CASSPARDPVGEQYF.